This TCR beta chain was profiled in a study of CD8 T cells in ankylosing spondylitis. General study points: In ankylosing spondylitis blood, a motif of fewer than 10 highly homologous TCR beta variants appeared characteristic.

Notes on this clonotype: Its antigen remains unknown.

TCRdb ran MiXCR on the 5' RACE reads and lists one entry per CDR3 protein. Among 700,000 to 850,000 distinct CDR3 sequences listed, approximately 12% were seen once. CDR3 length equals 15 residues. Trimming took off 6 bases at V and 0 bases at J, with 13 bases between the two ends. Germline CDR1 is ENHRY and CDR2 is SYGVKD. The sequenced sample was blood, either unsorted or a sorted T cell fraction (not recorded which). The chain combines TRBV10-3 with TRBJ2-3; possible D gene TRBD1, 6 bases. The clonotype was recovered from a male donor with ankylosing spondylitis. The CDR3 DNA sequence: TGTGCCATCAGAGAAGGACAGTCAAGCACAGATACGCAGTATTTT. Translated: CAIREGQSSTDTQYF.